This entry describes one TCR beta chain. Its target is not known. The data belong to a study of long-term antiretroviral therapy in people with HIV. Sequencing relied on immunoSEQ assay v3.0, run at survey level. Libraries were prepared by immunoSEQ multiplex PCR; TCRdb keeps only in-frame clonotypes and omits some of them. The sample records roughly 30,000 clones, 75% to 85% being singletons. Samples held about 0.9-10 million cryopreserved PBMC, and DNA extraction followed. Germline CDR1 SGHVS, CDR2 FQNEAQ. The V gene lost 3 bases and the J gene lost 5 bases, with 13 bases spanning the gap. This CDR3 spans 14 amino acids. General study points: Narrower CDR3 length ranges marked HIV repertoires relative to controls.

The receptor's source is a man aged 40-49 years with HIV. This specimen consisted of unsorted PBMCs, obtained 0.3 years after starting antiretroviral therapy. This chain uses TRBV7-8 with TRBJ1-1; no reliable D call. CDR3 sequence: CASSFSPRSTEAFF. CDR3 sequence (DNA): TGTGCCAGCAGCTTTAGCCCTAGGAGTACTGAAGCTTTCTTT. The complete variable domain, with remaining parts taken from reference TRBV7-8 and TRBJ1-1, reads GAGVSQSPRYKVAKRGQDVALRCDPISGHVSLFWYQQALGQGPEFLTYFQNEAQLDKSGLPSDRFFAERPEGSVSTLKIQRTQQEDSAVYLCASSFSPRSTEAFFGQGTRLTVV.